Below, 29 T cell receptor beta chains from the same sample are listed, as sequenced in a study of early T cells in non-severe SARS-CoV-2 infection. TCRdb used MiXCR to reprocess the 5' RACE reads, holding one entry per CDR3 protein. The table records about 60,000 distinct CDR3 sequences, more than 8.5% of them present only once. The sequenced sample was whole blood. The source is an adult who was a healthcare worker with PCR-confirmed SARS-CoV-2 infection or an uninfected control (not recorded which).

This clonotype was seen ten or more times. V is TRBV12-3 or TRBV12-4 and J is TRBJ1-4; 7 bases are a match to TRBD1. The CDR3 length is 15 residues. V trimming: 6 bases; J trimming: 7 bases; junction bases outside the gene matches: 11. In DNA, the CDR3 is TGTGCCAGCAGCCCGATGGAGGGGGCGCGTGAAAAACTGTTTTTT. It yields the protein CASSPMEGAREKLFF.

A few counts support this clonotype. The chain's CDR3 is CASSLVPAFQETQYF. CDR3 nucleotide sequence: TGTGCCAGCAGCTTAGTACCAGCGTTTCAAGAGACCCAGTACTTC. The chain carries TRBV7-2 and TRBJ2-5; D remains ambiguous. This CDR3 is built from 15 residues. Trimming left V 1 base short and J 2 bases short, with 11 bases between. Per the germline V gene, CDR1 is SGHTA and CDR2 is FQGNSA.

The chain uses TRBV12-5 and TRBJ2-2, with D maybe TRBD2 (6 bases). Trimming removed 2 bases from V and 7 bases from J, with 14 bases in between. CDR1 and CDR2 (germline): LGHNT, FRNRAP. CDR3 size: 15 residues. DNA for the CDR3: TGTGCTAGTGGTTTGTACGGGAGCGCGGGCGGGGAGCTGTTTTTT. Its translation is CASGLYGSAGGELFF.

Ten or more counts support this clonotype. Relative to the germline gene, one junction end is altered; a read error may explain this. CDR3 nucleotide sequence: TGTGCCAGTAGTATAAGGCAGGGGGCTGGGGCCAACGCCCTGACTTTC. This sequence encodes CASSIRQGAGANALTF. The gene calls are TRBV19 and TRBJ2-6; 8 nucleotides line up with TRBD1. Looked up from germline, CDR1 is LNHDA and CDR2 is SQIVND (reference sequence). CDR3 length: 16 residues.

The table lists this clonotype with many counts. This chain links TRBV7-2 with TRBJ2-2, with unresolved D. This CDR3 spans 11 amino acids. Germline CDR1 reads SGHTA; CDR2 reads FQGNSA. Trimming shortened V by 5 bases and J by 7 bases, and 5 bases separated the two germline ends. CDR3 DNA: TGTGCCAGCAGCCCTCGCGGGGAGCTGTTTTTT. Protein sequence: CASSPRGELFF.

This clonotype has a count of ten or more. The CDR3 loop reads CASSHRDYPGDGYTF. CDR3 nucleotide sequence: TGTGCCAGCAGTCACCGGGATTACCCCGGCGATGGCTACACCTTC. The chain links TRBV12-3 or TRBV12-4 to TRBJ1-2; D gene uncertain. There are 15 residues in the CDR3. Trimming stripped 5 bases from V and 6 bases from J, with 19 bases between.

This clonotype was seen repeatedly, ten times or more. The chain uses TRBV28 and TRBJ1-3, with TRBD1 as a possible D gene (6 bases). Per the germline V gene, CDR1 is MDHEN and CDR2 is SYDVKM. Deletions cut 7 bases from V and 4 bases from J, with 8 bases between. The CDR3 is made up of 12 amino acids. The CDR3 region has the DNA TGTGCCAGCAAGGGGGACGGAAACACCATATATTTT. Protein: CASKGDGNTIYF.

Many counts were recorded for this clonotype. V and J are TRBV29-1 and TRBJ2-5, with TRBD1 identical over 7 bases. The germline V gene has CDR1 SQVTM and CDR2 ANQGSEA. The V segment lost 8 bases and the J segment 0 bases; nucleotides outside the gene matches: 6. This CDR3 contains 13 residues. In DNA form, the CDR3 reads TGCAGCTCGAAGAGGGGGCACCAAGAGACCCAGTACTTC. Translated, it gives CSSKRGHQETQYF.

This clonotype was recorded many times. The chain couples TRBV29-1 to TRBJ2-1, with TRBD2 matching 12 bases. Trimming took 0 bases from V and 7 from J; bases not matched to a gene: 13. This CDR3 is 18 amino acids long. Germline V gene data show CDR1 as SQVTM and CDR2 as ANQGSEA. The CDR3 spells CSVEDLRFLAGGGNEQFF. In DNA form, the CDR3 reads TGCAGCGTTGAAGATTTGCGCTTCCTAGCGGGAGGGGGTAATGAGCAGTTCTTC.

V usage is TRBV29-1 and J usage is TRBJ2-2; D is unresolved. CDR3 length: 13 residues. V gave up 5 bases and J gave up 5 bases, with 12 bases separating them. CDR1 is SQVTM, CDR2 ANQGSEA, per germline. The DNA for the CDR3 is TGCAGCGTTAAGACCCGGCTGACCGGGGAGCTGTTTTTT. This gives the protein CSVKTRLTGELFF.

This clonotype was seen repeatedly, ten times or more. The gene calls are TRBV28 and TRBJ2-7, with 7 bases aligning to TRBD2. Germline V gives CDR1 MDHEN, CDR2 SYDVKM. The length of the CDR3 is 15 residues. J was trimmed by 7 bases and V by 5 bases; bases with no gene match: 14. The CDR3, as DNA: TGTGCCAGCAGTCCCCCCGGGGAGGGCCAATGGGAGCAGTACTTC. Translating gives CASSPPGEGQWEQYF. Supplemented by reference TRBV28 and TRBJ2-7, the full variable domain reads DVKVTQSSRYLVKRTGEKVFLECVQDMDHENMFWYRQDPGLGLRLIYFSYDVKMKEKGDIPEGYSVSREKKERFSLILESASTNQTSMYLCASSPPGEGQWEQYFGPGTRLTVT.

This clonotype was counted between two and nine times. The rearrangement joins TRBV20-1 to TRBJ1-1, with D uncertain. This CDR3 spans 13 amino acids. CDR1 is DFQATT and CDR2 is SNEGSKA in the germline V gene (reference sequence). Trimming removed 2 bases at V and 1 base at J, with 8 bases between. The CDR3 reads CSARQDSNTEAFF. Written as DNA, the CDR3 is TGCAGTGCTAGACAGGACTCGAACACTGAAGCTTTCTTT.

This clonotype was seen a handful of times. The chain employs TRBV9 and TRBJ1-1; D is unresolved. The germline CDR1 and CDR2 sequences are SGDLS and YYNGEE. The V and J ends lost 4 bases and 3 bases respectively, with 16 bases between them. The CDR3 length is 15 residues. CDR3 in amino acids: CASSPEAGGYTEAFF. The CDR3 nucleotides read TGTGCCAGCAGCCCGGAGGCAGGTGGCTACACTGAAGCTTTCTTT.

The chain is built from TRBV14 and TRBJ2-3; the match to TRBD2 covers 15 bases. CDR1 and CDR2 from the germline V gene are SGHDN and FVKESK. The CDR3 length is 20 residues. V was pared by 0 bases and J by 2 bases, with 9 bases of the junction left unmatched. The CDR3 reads CASSQDPWTSGRAPTDTQYF. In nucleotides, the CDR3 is TGTGCCAGCAGCCAAGACCCCTGGACTAGCGGGAGGGCCCCCACAGATACGCAGTATTTT.

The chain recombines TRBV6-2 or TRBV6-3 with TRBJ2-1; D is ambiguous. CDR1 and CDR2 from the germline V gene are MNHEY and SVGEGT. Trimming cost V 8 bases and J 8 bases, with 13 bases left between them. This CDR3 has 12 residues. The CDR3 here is CASSPLWDEQFF. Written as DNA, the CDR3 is TGTGCCAGCTCACCACTGTGGGATGAGCAGTTCTTC.

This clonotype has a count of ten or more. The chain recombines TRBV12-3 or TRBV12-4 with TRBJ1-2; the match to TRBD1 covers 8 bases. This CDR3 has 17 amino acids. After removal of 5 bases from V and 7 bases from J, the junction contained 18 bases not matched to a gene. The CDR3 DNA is TGTGCCAGCAGTCGACGGACAGGGAGTCAACAATGGGGTGGCTACACCTTC. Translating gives CASSRRTGSQQWGGYTF.

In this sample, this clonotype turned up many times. The CDR3 DNA reads TGTGCCAGCTGGGACAGGTCTGGAAACACCATATATTTT. Translation gives CASWDRSGNTIYF. The chain recombines TRBV28 with TRBJ1-3; 8 nucleotides agree with TRBD1. The V gene's germline CDR1 is MDHEN and CDR2 SYDVKM. V gave up 8 bases and J gave up 1 base; unmatched junction bases: 1. The CDR3 contains 13 residues.

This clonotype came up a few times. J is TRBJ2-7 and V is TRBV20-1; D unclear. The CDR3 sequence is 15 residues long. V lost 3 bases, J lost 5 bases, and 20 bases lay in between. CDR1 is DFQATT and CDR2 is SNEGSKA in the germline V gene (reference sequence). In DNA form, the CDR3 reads TGCAGTGCTAGGGAATCCGGTTCCGGCTTGGACGAGCAGTACTTC. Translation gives CSARESGSGLDEQYF.

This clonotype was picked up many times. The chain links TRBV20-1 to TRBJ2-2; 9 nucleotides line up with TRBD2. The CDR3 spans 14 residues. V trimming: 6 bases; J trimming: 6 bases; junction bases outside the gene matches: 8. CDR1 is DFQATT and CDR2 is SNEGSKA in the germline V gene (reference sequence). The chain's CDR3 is CSAPSGRRPGELFF. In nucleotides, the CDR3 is TGCAGTGCCCCGAGCGGGAGGAGGCCCGGGGAGCTGTTTTTT.

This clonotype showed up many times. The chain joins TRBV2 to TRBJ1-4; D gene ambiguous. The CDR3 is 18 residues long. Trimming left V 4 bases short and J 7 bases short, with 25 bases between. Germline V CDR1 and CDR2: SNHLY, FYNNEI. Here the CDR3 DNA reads TGTGCCAGCAGTGCGAATTGGATGGGAGGAGGCTTCGGTGAAAAACTGTTTTTT. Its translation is CASSANWMGGGFGEKLFF.

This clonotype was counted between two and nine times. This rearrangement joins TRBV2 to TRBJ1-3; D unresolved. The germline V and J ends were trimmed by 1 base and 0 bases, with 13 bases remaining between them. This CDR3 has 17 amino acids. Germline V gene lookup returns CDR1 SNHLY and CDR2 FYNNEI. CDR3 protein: CASSEVPPTYSGNTIYF. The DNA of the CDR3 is TGTGCCAGCAGTGAAGTGCCTCCTACGTACTCTGGAAACACCATATATTTT.

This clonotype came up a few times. CDR3 in amino acids: CASSQDRGDTEAFF. The DNA for the CDR3 is TGCGCCAGCAGCCAGGACAGGGGAGACACTGAAGCTTTCTTT. The chain employs TRBV4-3 and TRBJ1-1; 9 bases fit TRBD1. CDR1 is LGHNA, CDR2 YSLEER, per germline. This CDR3 has 14 residues. Unmatched junction bases numbered 2, after V lost 3 bases and J lost 3 bases.

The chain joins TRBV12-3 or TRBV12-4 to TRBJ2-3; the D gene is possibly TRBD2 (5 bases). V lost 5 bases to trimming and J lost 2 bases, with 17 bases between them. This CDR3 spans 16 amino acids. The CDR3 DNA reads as TGTGCCAGCAGTGACACAAGGACTCCGTCCACAGATACGCAGTATTTT. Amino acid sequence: CASSDTRTPSTDTQYF.

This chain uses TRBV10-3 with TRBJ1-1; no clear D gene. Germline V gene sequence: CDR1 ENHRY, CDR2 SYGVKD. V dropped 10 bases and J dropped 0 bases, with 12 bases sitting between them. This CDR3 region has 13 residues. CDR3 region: CASRELLNTEAFF. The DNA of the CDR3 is TGTGCCAGCAGAGAATTATTGAACACTGAAGCTTTCTTT.

This CDR3 reads CSALDATDTQYF. Written as DNA, the CDR3 is TGCAGTGCCCTAGACGCCACAGATACGCAGTATTTT. This chain joins TRBV20-1 and TRBJ2-3; D gene uncertain. V was cut by 6 bases and J by 2 bases, with 9 bases left in between. The CDR3 runs to 12 residues. Germline V gives CDR1 DFQATT, CDR2 SNEGSKA (reference sequence).

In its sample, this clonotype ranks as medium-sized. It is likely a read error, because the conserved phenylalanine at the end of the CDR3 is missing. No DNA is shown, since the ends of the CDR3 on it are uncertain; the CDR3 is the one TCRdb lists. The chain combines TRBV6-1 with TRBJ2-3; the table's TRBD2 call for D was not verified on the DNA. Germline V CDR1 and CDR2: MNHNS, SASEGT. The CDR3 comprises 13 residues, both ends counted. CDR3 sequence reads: CASSVNERTHPEY.

The CDR3 region has the DNA TGCAGCGCGGAGAGGGGGGAAGGAGAGACCCAGTACTTC. Encoded protein: CSAERGEGETQYF. The J gene is TRBJ2-5, the V gene TRBV29-1; D is tentatively TRBD1 or TRBD2 (6 bases each). The germline V and J ends were trimmed by 7 bases and 4 bases, with 16 bases remaining between them. Germline CDR1 and CDR2: SQVTM and ANQGSEA. The CDR3 consists of 13 residues.

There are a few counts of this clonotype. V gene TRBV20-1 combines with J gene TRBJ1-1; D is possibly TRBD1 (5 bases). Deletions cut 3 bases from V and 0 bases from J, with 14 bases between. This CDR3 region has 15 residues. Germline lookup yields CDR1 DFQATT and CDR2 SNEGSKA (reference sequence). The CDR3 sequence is CSARRGRLLNTEAFF. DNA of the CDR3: TGCAGTGCTAGGAGGGGACGGCTACTGAACACTGAAGCTTTCTTT.

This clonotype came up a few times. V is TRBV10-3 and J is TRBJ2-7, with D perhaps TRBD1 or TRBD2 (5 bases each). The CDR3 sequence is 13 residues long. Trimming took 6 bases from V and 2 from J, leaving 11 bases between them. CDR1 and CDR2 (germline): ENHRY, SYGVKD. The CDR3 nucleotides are TGTGCCATCAGGGCCGGGACGACCTACGAGCAGTACTTC. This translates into CAIRAGTTYEQYF.